This passage covers 10 T cell receptor beta chains from one sample sequenced in a study of blood T cell repertoires in COVID-19 (dated by TCRdb to 2018 to 2020). The library was made by the immunoSEQ multiplex PCR assay. TCRdb took this table from immuneACCESS and kept in-frame rearrangements with V and J called. Such tables lack part of the clones; where checked against another copy, unresolved V genes explain under half of the gap, and the rest is unexplained. This sample is represented by tens of thousands of clones; approximately 85% of them were singletons. Clones ranked in the top ten supply over 4.5% of the sample. Material for sequencing was peripheral blood. Receptor source: a man older than 75 with acute or convalescent COVID-19.

The V gene is TRBV5-4, the J gene TRBJ2-2; 10 nucleotides match TRBD2. CDR1 and CDR2 (germline): SGHNT, YYREEE (reference sequence). The CDR3 has 15 residues. V shed 4 bases and J 4 bases; nucleotides not matched to a gene: 4. CDR3 sequence (DNA): TGTGCCAGCAGCGCCAGACTAGCGGGCACCGGGGAGCTGTTTTTT. Translation: CASSARLAGTGELFF.

V is TRBV28 and J is TRBJ2-7; 7 nucleotides agree with TRBD2. V was pared by 5 bases and J by 2 bases, with 9 bases of the junction left unmatched. This CDR3 spans 15 amino acids. Germline loops: CDR1 MDHEN, CDR2 SYDVKM. The CDR3 DNA reads TGTGCCAGCAGTCCCCGCGGGGCGGGGGCCTACGAGCAGTACTTC. This gives the protein CASSPRGAGAYEQYF.

The chain links TRBV19 to TRBJ2-5, with 7 positions matching TRBD1. CDR1 and CDR2 from the germline V gene are LNHDA and SQIVND (reference sequence). CDR3 size: 18 residues. V was clipped by 4 bases and J by 6 bases; unmatched bases: 20. The CDR3 nucleotides read TGTGCCAGTAGTAGCCGCCCCGCCCGGGACAGTATAGTACAGACCCAGTACTTC. Encoded protein: CASSSRPARDSIVQTQYF. The variable domain in full, with the rest retrieved from reference TRBV19 and TRBJ2-5, is DGGITQSPKYLFRKEGQNVTLSCEQNLNHDAMYWYRQDPGQGLRLIYYSQIVNDFQKGDIAEGYSVSREKKESFPLTVTSAQKNPTAFYLCASSSRPARDSIVQTQYFGPGTRLLVL.

The chain links TRBV11-2 to TRBJ2-2; D is uncertain. V was shortened by 1 base and J by 4 bases, with 10 bases between the two germline ends. CDR3 size: 15 residues. Looked up from germline, CDR1 is SGHAT and CDR2 is FQNNGV. For the CDR3, the DNA is TGTGCCAGCAGCTTAGGGATAAGGAGCACCGGGGAGCTGTTTTTT. Translated, it gives CASSLGIRSTGELFF.

This chain links TRBV5-4 with TRBJ1-5, with TRBD1 as a possible D gene (6 bases). Looked up from germline, CDR1 is SGHNT and CDR2 is YYREEE (reference sequence). V lost 2 bases and J 3 bases, leaving 9 bases between the germline ends. The CDR3 consists of 14 residues. The CDR3 is CASSFPGANQPQHF. CDR3 bases: TGTGCCAGCAGCTTTCCAGGGGCCAATCAGCCCCAGCATTTT.

The chain couples TRBV27 to TRBJ2-7; D uncertain. Trimming pared 2 bases from V and 7 bases from J, leaving 15 bases between. Germline V gives CDR1 MNHEY, CDR2 SMNVEV (reference sequence). The CDR3 covers 14 residues. CDR3 bases: TGTGCCAGCAGTTTAAGCCCCGGTACGAGGGAGCAGTACTTC. As protein: CASSLSPGTREQYF.

The rearrangement uses TRBV5-4 and TRBJ2-7, with a tentative D call TRBD2 (6 bases). Germline CDR1 is SGHNT and CDR2 is YYREEE (reference sequence). V lost 1 base and J 7 bases, leaving 18 bases between the germline ends. This CDR3 is 15 amino acids long. The CDR3 nucleotides read TGTGCCAGCAGCTTGTCCGGCGGGACGAGGTGGGAGCAGTACTTC. Protein sequence: CASSLSGGTRWEQYF.

This chain uses TRBV5-5 with TRBJ2-5; D might be TRBD2 (6 bases). This CDR3 is 16 amino acids long. Germline CDR1 reads SGHKS; CDR2 reads YYEKEE (reference sequence). Trimming took off 4 bases at V and 1 base at J, with 17 bases between the two ends. CDR3 DNA sequence: TGTGCCAGCAGCGGAAGATTACGGGAGACCCAAGAGACCCAGTACTTC. Protein sequence: CASSGRLRETQETQYF.

The V and J genes are TRBV7-2 and TRBJ2-1; 7 nucleotides agree with TRBD2. Germline loops: CDR1 SGHTA, CDR2 FQGNSA. Trimming removed 1 base from V and 9 bases from J; junction bases left unmatched: 6. CDR3 size: 14 residues. The CDR3 DNA is TGTGCCAGCAGCTTAGTCCGCGGGAGCGGTGAGCAGTTCTTC. Its protein product is CASSLVRGSGEQFF.

The chain links TRBV11-2 to TRBJ2-5, with 10 bases matching TRBD1. Germline CDR1 is SGHAT and CDR2 is FQNNGV. V shed 4 bases and J 5 bases; nucleotides not matched to a gene: 4. CDR3 size: 14 residues. This chain's CDR3 is CASSSRTGGETQYF. The CDR3 DNA reads as TGTGCCAGCAGCTCCCGGACAGGGGGGGAGACCCAGTACTTC. Variable domain in full (rest from reference TRBV11-2 and TRBJ2-5): EAGVAQSPRYKIIEKRQSVAFWCNPISGHATLYWYQQILGQGPKLLIQFQNNGVVDDSQLPKDRFSAERLKGVDSTLKIQPAKLEDSAVYLCASSSRTGGETQYFGPGTRLLVL.